This entry lists 20 T cell receptor beta chains sequenced from one sample in a study of shared clonotypes between healthy human individuals. TCRdb keeps only in-frame clones here, not all; method: immunoSEQ multiplex PCR. The sample lists 730,000 or so clones, approximately 75% seen once, with under 2% in the top ten. The sample was memory CD4+ T cells sorted from blood. Subset noted: CD45RA-negative fraction. The receptors were sampled from a woman in her twenties or thirties in good health.

This clone was counted a few times. The CDR3 DNA is TGTGCCAGCAGTGGTATGGGCTCTGGAAACACCATATATTTT. Its protein product is CASSGMGSGNTIYF. The rearrangement links TRBV25-1 to TRBJ1-3, with no clear D. CDR3 length equals 14 residues. The germline CDR1 and CDR2 sequences are MGHDK and SYGVNS. Trimming shortened V by 4 bases and J by 0 bases, and 7 bases separated the two germline ends.

The J gene is TRBJ2-2, the V gene TRBV10-3; a possible D gene is TRBD2 (6 bases). Germline V CDR1 and CDR2: ENHRY, SYGVKD. V lost 9 bases to trimming and J lost 5 bases, with 13 bases between them. The CDR3 is made up of 13 amino acids. The CDR3 protein is CAINGGGTGELFF. CDR3 coding DNA: TGTGCCATTAACGGTGGGGGGACCGGGGAGCTGTTTTTT.

V and J are TRBV5-1 and TRBJ1-1; TRBD1 agrees at 7 bases. The CDR3 totals 13 residues. Unmatched junction bases numbered 5, after V lost 5 bases and J lost 4 bases. Germline CDR1 reads SGHRS; CDR2 reads YFSETQ. The CDR3 nucleotides are TGCGCCAGCAGACCTGACAGGGCCACTGAAGCTTTCTTT. The encoded protein is CASRPDRATEAFF.

This clone was observed a single time. This sequence joins TRBV18 and TRBJ2-5; a possible D gene is TRBD1 (7 bases). The V gene's germline CDR1 is KGHSH and CDR2 LQKENI. V lost 5 bases, J lost 4 bases, and 11 bases lay in between. This CDR3 spans 13 amino acids. This chain's CDR3 is CASSGGGAETQYF. The CDR3 bases are TGTGCCAGCTCAGGAGGGGGCGCAGAGACCCAGTACTTC.

The J gene is TRBJ2-4, the V gene TRBV6-1, with D uncertain. Between the trimmed V and J ends, which lost 6 bases and 8 bases, there was a span of 8 bases. The CDR3 contains 11 residues. Germline V gives CDR1 MNHNS, CDR2 SASEGT. CDR3 sequence: CASREWDIQYF. CDR3 sequence (DNA): TGTGCCAGCAGGGAGTGGGACATTCAGTACTTC.

The V gene is TRBV7-3, the J gene TRBJ2-2; maybe TRBD1 (6 bases). V lost 5 bases and J 5 bases, leaving 15 bases between the germline ends. Germline V gene sequence: CDR1 SGHTA, CDR2 FQGTGA. The CDR3 is 15 amino acids. CDR3 DNA sequence: TGTGCCAGCAGCCTTGACAGGACCTCGACCGGGGAGCTGTTTTTT. Its protein is CASSLDRTSTGELFF.

V gene TRBV4-2 combines with J gene TRBJ2-4, with D perhaps TRBD1 (6 bases). This CDR3 has 17 amino acids. Trimming cost V 0 bases and J 0 bases, with 12 bases left between them. The germline V gene encodes CDR1 LGHNA and CDR2 YNFKEQ. The chain's CDR3 is CASSQEAGALAKNIQYF. CDR3 in DNA: TGTGCCAGCAGCCAAGAAGCAGGGGCCCTAGCCAAAAACATTCAGTACTTC.

This clone was seen a single time. The rearrangement uses TRBV28 and TRBJ2-2; D ambiguous. Germline values: CDR1 MDHEN, CDR2 SYDVKM. The ends were cut back, 3 bases at V and 1 base at J, with 6 bases in the middle. The CDR3 sequence is 14 residues long. Here the CDR3 reads CASSLSGNTGELFF. The CDR3 bases are TGTGCCAGCAGTTTGTCAGGGAACACCGGGGAGCTGTTTTTT.

V and J are TRBV5-4 and TRBJ2-7; D tentatively reads TRBD1 or TRBD2 (6 bases each). Germline CDR1 SGHNT, CDR2 YYREEE (reference sequence). The V gene lost 3 bases and the J gene lost 3 bases, with 13 bases spanning the gap. The CDR3 consists of 14 residues. Here the CDR3 reads CASSSLGGGYEQYF. DNA of the CDR3: TGTGCCAGCAGCTCCTTAGGGGGAGGCTACGAGCAGTACTTC.

V usage is TRBV5-6 and J usage is TRBJ2-2, with D possibly TRBD2 on 7 matching bases. Germline V gene lookup returns CDR1 SGHDT and CDR2 YYEEEE. The V and J ends lost 4 bases and 4 bases respectively, with 17 bases between them. This CDR3 region has 16 residues. The CDR3 region is CASSLGGRGGTGELFF. CDR3 sequence (DNA): TGTGCCAGCAGCCTGGGCGGGAGAGGGGGCACCGGGGAGCTGTTTTTT.

Details on this clone: Other nucleotide sequences from this sample produce the same CDR3. The rearrangement uses TRBV19 and TRBJ1-5; tentative D call: TRBD1 (5 bases). Trimming removed 10 bases at V and 5 bases at J, with 15 bases between. There are 13 residues in the CDR3. Germline V gene sequence: CDR1 LNHDA, CDR2 SQIVND (reference sequence). The CDR3 region is CATQTRGDQPQHF. The CDR3 DNA sequence: TGTGCCACTCAAACGAGGGGCGATCAGCCCCAGCATTTT.

This clone was detected many times. Other DNA sequences of this sample code for an identical CDR3. The V and J genes are TRBV19 and TRBJ2-7; the match to TRBD2 covers 8 bases. Trimming cost V 3 bases and J 2 bases; bases outside gene matches: 3. The CDR3 covers 14 residues. Looked up from germline, CDR1 is LNHDA and CDR2 is SQIVND (reference sequence). CDR3 nucleotides: TGTGCCAGTAGTATGTTAGCGGGACCCTACGAGCAGTACTTC. This gives the protein CASSMLAGPYEQYF.

In its sample, this clone was seen a few times. This chain connects TRBV29-1 to TRBJ1-3, with D uncertain. Germline CDR1 SQVTM, CDR2 ANQGSEA. This CDR3 has 11 amino acids. The V gene lost 3 bases and the J gene lost 8 bases, with 8 bases spanning the gap. The chain's CDR3 is CSVDLGDTIYF. CDR3 nucleotides: TGCAGCGTTGATCTCGGGGACACCATATATTTT.

This clone was counted at least ten times. This chain links TRBV9 with TRBJ1-3, with a possible D match to TRBD1 (6 bases). The CDR3 is made up of 17 amino acids. In germline, CDR1 is SGDLS, CDR2 YYNGEE. Trimming took 0 bases from V and 2 from J, leaving 15 bases between them. CDR3 DNA sequence: TGTGCCAGCAGCGTAGAGTCTTGGGGGGCAGCTGGAAACACCATATATTTT. Its protein is CASSVESWGAAGNTIYF.

The CDR3 protein is CAWSVTSGLKLSTDTQYF. The CDR3 nucleotides are TGTGCCTGGAGTGTTACTAGCGGGCTGAAACTAAGCACAGATACGCAGTATTTT. V usage is TRBV30 and J usage is TRBJ2-3, with TRBD2 matching over 9 bases. Germline CDR1 GTSNPN, CDR2 SVGIG (reference sequence). The ends lost 0 bases at V and 0 bases at J; junction bases unmatched: 10. CDR3 length equals 18 residues.

The CDR3 loop is CASTPGGRAADTQYF. The CDR3 region has the DNA TGTGCCAGCACCCCCGGAGGGAGGGCCGCAGATACGCAGTATTTT. The V and J genes are TRBV28 and TRBJ2-3; 7 bases map to TRBD2. Germline CDR1 and CDR2: MDHEN and SYDVKM. CDR3 length: 15 amino acids. The junction had 11 bases not matched to a gene; V was cut back by 7 bases and J by 4 bases.

Only a few counts were recorded for this clone. The chain carries TRBV5-4 and TRBJ2-1, with unresolved D. With 3 bases removed from V and 5 bases from J, the gap between germline ends came to 9 bases. The CDR3 has 13 amino acids. The germline V gene has CDR1 SGHNT and CDR2 YYREEE (reference sequence). Here the CDR3 reads CASSSDWDNEQFF. The CDR3 bases are TGTGCCAGCAGCTCCGACTGGGACAATGAGCAGTTCTTC.

The chain employs TRBV19 and TRBJ1-2; no firm D call. The CDR3 runs to 16 residues. Trimming left V 7 bases short and J 6 bases short, with 24 bases between. In germline, CDR1 is LNHDA, CDR2 SQIVND (reference sequence). In DNA, the CDR3 is TGTGCCAGTACCAAACATTCCCGGCAGACCAAAAATGGCTACACCTTC. Protein sequence: CASTKHSRQTKNGYTF.

This sequence joins TRBV28 and TRBJ1-4; TRBD1 matches 10 bases. The CDR3 runs 15 residues. CDR1 and CDR2 from the germline V gene are MDHEN and SYDVKM. Germline trimming cut 3 bases from V and 8 bases from J; bases unmatched to any gene: 6. CDR3 sequence reads: CASSLPGTGVEKLFF. The CDR3 coding sequence is TGTGCCAGCAGTTTGCCCGGGACAGGGGTGGAAAAACTGTTTTTT.

The chain employs TRBV25-1 and TRBJ2-7; a weak D match, TRBD2 (7 bases). V lost 8 bases and J lost 4, with 9 bases in between. Looked up from germline, CDR1 is MGHDK and CDR2 is SYGVNS. The CDR3 has 11 residues. As DNA, the CDR3 is TGTGCCAGCGGGAGGGGGTACGAGCAGTACTTC. It yields the protein CASGRGYEQYF.